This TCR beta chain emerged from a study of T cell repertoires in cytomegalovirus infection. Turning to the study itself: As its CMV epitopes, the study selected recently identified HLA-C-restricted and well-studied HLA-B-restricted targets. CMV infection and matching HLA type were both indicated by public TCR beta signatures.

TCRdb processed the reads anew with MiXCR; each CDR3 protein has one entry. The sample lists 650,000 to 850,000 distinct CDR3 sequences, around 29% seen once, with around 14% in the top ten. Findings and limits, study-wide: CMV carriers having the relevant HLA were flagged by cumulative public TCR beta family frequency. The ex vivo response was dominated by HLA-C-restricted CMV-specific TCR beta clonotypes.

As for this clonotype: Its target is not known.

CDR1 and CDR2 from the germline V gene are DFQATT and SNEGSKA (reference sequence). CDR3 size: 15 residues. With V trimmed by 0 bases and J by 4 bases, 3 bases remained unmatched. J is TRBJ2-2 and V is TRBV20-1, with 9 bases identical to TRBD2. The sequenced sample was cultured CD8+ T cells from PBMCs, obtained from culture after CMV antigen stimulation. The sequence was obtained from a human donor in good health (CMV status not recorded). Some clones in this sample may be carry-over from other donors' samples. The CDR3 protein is CSARERGGLTGELFF. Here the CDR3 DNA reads TGCAGTGCTAGAGAGCGGGGGGGCCTCACCGGGGAGCTGTTTTTT.